Listed here are 20 T cell receptor beta chains from one sample, sequenced in a study of T cell responses to AZD1222 COVID-19 vaccine. Measured with immunoSEQ multiplex PCR; TCRdb has only the in-frame clones, and not every one. Counted here are about 56,000 clones, 70% to 90% occurring once; the ten biggest clones make up around 15%. The starting material was peripheral blood, obtained on day 0 of AZD1222 vaccination. Receptors originate from an adult in good health.

This clone was seen a single time. V gene TRBV30 combines with J gene TRBJ2-3; D is undetermined. Trimming took off 6 bases at V and 0 bases at J, with 13 bases between the two ends. The CDR3 covers 14 residues. Per germline, CDR1 GTSNPN and CDR2 SVGIG (reference sequence). As DNA, the CDR3 is TGTGCCTGCAATAGACGGTTAAGCACAGATACGCAGTATTTT. Encoded protein: CACNRRLSTDTQYF.

The chain is built from TRBV7-9 and TRBJ2-2; tentative D call: TRBD1 (6 bases). Germline CDR1 is SEHNR and CDR2 is FQNEAQ (reference sequence). The CDR3 is 14 amino acids. V lost 5 bases and J 7 bases, leaving 14 bases between the germline ends. The CDR3 region has the DNA TGTGCCAGCAGCGCAAACAGGGTTGACGGGGAGCTGTTTTTT. It codes for CASSANRVDGELFF.

The chain joins TRBV25-1 to TRBJ1-1; D is undetermined. Germline CDR1 reads MGHDK; CDR2 reads SYGVNS. The CDR3 covers 12 residues. The ends were cut back, 4 bases at V and 1 base at J, with 4 bases in the middle. CDR3 bases: TGTGCCAGCAGTGCCGGGAACACTGAAGCTTTCTTT. This encodes CASSAGNTEAFF.

The rearrangement uses TRBV7-6 and TRBJ1-1; D not certain. CDR3 length: 13 residues. V was clipped by 5 bases and J by 1 base, with 8 bases between them. CDR1 and CDR2 (germline): SGHVS, FNYEAQ. The CDR3 is CASSHTQNTEAFF. CDR3 sequence (DNA): TGTGCCAGCAGCCACACACAGAACACTGAAGCTTTCTTT.

The chain recombines TRBV25-1 with TRBJ1-6; the D gene is possibly TRBD1 (5 bases). CDR3 size: 15 residues. Germline V gene lookup returns CDR1 MGHDK and CDR2 SYGVNS. V was pared by 6 bases and J by 5 bases, with 14 bases between. Written as DNA, the CDR3 is TGTGCCAGCAGGATGACAGCGAACAATAATTCACCCCTCCACTTT. Translated, it gives CASRMTANNNSPLHF.

The chain recombines TRBV6-2 or TRBV6-3 with TRBJ2-7; D unresolved. V dropped 3 bases and J dropped 3 bases, with 9 bases sitting between them. Germline V gives CDR1 MNHEY, CDR2 SVGEGT. The CDR3 contains 13 residues. The CDR3 DNA reads TGTGCCAGCAGTTATAACAGTTACTACGAGCAGTACTTC. Translating gives CASSYNSYYEQYF.

This sequence joins TRBV11-1 and TRBJ2-1; D remains ambiguous. Trimming shortened V by 3 bases and J by 5 bases, and 8 bases separated the two germline ends. This CDR3 is 13 amino acids long. The germline V gene has CDR1 SGHAT and CDR2 FQDESV (reference sequence). The CDR3 nucleotides are TGTGCCAGCAGCTTTGCCGGCAACAATGAGCAGTTCTTC. It codes for CASSFAGNNEQFF.

The rearrangement joins TRBV5-6 to TRBJ1-2; tentative D call: TRBD1 (5 bases). V dropped 0 bases and J dropped 1 base, with 13 bases sitting between them. Germline CDR1 SGHDT, CDR2 YYEEEE. There are 16 residues in the CDR3. For the CDR3, the DNA is TGTGCCAGCAGCTTGGGAGTAGGGGATTTTAACTATGGCTACACCTTC. As protein: CASSLGVGDFNYGYTF. The variable domain in full, with the rest retrieved from reference TRBV5-6 and TRBJ1-2, is DAGVTQSPTHLIKTRGQQVTLRCSPKSGHDTVSWYQQALGQGPQFIFQYYEEEERQRGNFPDRFSGHQFPNYSSELNVNALLLGDSALYLCASSLGVGDFNYGYTFGSGTRLTVV.

The chain recombines TRBV5-4 with TRBJ1-4; 7 nucleotides agree with TRBD1. With V trimmed by 5 bases and J by 1 base, 5 bases remained unmatched. The CDR3 totals 15 residues. The germline CDR1 and CDR2 sequences are SGHNT and YYREEE (reference sequence). Here the CDR3 DNA reads TGTGCCAGCAGTCTACAGGGGTTAACTAATGAAAAACTGTTTTTT. Protein: CASSLQGLTNEKLFF.

The CDR3 DNA follows: TGTGCCATCAAAGGCAGGGAAGGAAACACCATATATTTT. Translation: CAIKGREGNTIYF. The chain joins TRBV10-3 to TRBJ1-3; D may be TRBD1 (5 bases). CDR3 length equals 13 residues. Trimming stripped 7 bases from V and 4 bases from J, with 11 bases between. The germline CDR1 and CDR2 sequences are ENHRY and SYGVKD.

This chain connects TRBV4-2 to TRBJ2-1; 8 positions match TRBD2. The CDR3 length is 18 residues. V dropped 4 bases and J dropped 2; count of bases not matched to a gene: 13. Germline V lookup: CDR1 LGHNA, CDR2 YNFKEQ. CDR3 residues: CASSREEQRGSPYNEQFF. Written as DNA, the CDR3 is TGTGCCAGCAGCCGAGAAGAACAGCGGGGGTCCCCCTACAATGAGCAGTTCTTC.

The J gene is TRBJ1-1, the V gene TRBV2; D is unresolved. The CDR3 loop spans 11 amino acids. CDR1 and CDR2 (germline): SNHLY, FYNNEI. Trimming pared 8 bases from V and 4 bases from J, leaving 8 bases between. The CDR3 region has the DNA TGTGCCAGCCTCCTGACCACTGAAGCTTTCTTT. Protein: CASLLTTEAFF.

The V call is TRBV12-3 or TRBV12-4, the J call TRBJ2-7, with 8 bases fitting TRBD1. Trimming took 3 bases from V and 6 from J; bases not matched to a gene: 4. The CDR3 runs 13 residues. CDR3 sequence (DNA): TGTGCCAGCAGTTTGATAACAGGGGGCGAGCAGTACTTC. Residues: CASSLITGGEQYF.

The V and J genes are TRBV6-1 and TRBJ1-1; TRBD1 matches 8 bases. Per the germline V gene, CDR1 is MNHNS and CDR2 is SASEGT. The CDR3 runs to 15 residues. Trimming cost V 3 bases and J 1 base; bases outside gene matches: 4. The CDR3 loop is CASSDQGAPNTEAFF. The CDR3 coding sequence is TGTGCCAGCAGTGATCAGGGGGCGCCGAACACTGAAGCTTTCTTT.

The V call is TRBV6-1, the J call TRBJ1-2, with D possibly matching TRBD1 (5 bases). The CDR3 has 14 amino acids. Germline lookup yields CDR1 MNHNS and CDR2 SASEGT. Trimming stripped 2 bases from V and 3 bases from J, with 10 bases between. For the CDR3, the DNA is TGTGCCAGCAGTGAACGGGGCCCTTACTATGGCTACACCTTC. Translation: CASSERGPYYGYTF.

V is TRBV27 and J is TRBJ2-1, with 7 bases identical to TRBD2. The ends lost 7 bases at V and 4 bases at J; junction bases unmatched: 13. CDR3 length equals 16 residues. The germline V gene has CDR1 MNHEY and CDR2 SMNVEV (reference sequence). The CDR3 region is CASIRYSGGNYNEQFF. Here the CDR3 DNA reads TGTGCCAGCATCCGCTACTCCGGGGGGAATTACAATGAGCAGTTCTTC.

Comment on this clone: Different DNA sequences within this sample yield the same CDR3. J is TRBJ1-5 and V is TRBV2, with D possibly TRBD1 on 6 matching bases. This CDR3 has 15 amino acids. The germline gives CDR1 SNHLY, CDR2 FYNNEI. Between the trimmed V and J ends, which lost 1 base and 5 bases, there was a span of 12 bases. The CDR3 here is CASSEVWGGYQPQHF. DNA of the CDR3: TGTGCCAGCAGTGAAGTTTGGGGGGGCTATCAGCCCCAGCATTTT.

This chain uses TRBV2 with TRBJ1-6; 11 bases align to TRBD1. Germline CDR1 SNHLY, CDR2 FYNNEI. There are 14 residues in the CDR3. V lost 4 bases, J lost 7 bases, and 0 bases stayed unmatched. In DNA, the CDR3 is TGTGCCAGCAGTGGGACAGGGGGCAATTCACCCCTCCACTTT. Protein sequence: CASSGTGGNSPLHF.

A few counts support this clone. The CDR3 region is CASKVGRNTGELFF. The CDR3, as DNA: TGTGCCAGCAAGGTGGGGCGAAACACCGGGGAGCTGTTTTTT. This chain links TRBV27 with TRBJ2-2; weak D call: TRBD1 (5 bases). CDR1 is MNHEY, CDR2 SMNVEV, per germline (reference sequence). CDR3 size: 14 residues. V was trimmed by 7 bases and J by 2 bases, leaving 11 bases between them.

This clone was recorded once. V usage is TRBV27 and J usage is TRBJ2-3; D possibly corresponds to TRBD2 (5 bases). Germline assignment: CDR1 MNHEY and CDR2 SMNVEV (reference sequence). V dropped 4 bases and J dropped 0 bases, with 8 bases sitting between them. CDR3 size: 14 residues. The CDR3 is CASSSGWSTDTQYF. CDR3 DNA sequence: TGTGCCAGCAGTTCGGGGTGGAGCACAGATACGCAGTATTTT.